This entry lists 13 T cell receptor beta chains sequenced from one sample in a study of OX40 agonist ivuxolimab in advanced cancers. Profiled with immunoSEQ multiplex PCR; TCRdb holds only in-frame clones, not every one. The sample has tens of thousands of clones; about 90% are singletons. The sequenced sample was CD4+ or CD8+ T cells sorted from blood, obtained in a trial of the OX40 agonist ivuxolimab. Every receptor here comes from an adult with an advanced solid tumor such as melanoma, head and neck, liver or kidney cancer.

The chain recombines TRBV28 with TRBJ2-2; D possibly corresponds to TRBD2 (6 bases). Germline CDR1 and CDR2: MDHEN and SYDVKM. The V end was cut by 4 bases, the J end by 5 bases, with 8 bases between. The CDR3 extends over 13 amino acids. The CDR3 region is CASSWAGTGELFF. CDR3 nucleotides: TGTGCCAGCAGTTGGGCGGGGACCGGGGAGCTGTTTTTT.

CDR3 coding DNA: TGTGCCAGCAGCGTAGCTGGAAGGACGGTGAACACTGAAGCTTTCTTT. Amino acids: CASSVAGRTVNTEAFF. The chain combines TRBV9 with TRBJ1-1; D is unresolved. Germline lookup yields CDR1 SGDLS and CDR2 YYNGEE. V lost 0 bases and J lost 0, with 12 bases in between. The CDR3 contains 16 residues.

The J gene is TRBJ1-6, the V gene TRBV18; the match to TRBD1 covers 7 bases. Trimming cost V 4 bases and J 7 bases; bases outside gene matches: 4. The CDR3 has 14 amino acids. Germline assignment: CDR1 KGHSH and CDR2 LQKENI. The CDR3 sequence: CASSQDRRNSPLHF. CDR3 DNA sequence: TGTGCCAGCTCACAGGACAGGAGGAATTCACCCCTCCACTTT.

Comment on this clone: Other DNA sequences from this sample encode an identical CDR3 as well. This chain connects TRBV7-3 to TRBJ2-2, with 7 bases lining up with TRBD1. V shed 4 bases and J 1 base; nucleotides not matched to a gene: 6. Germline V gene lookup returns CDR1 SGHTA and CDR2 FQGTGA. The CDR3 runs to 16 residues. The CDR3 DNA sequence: TGTGCCAGCAGCTCCCGACAGGGCGGGAACACCGGGGAGCTGTTTTTT. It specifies CASSSRQGGNTGELFF.

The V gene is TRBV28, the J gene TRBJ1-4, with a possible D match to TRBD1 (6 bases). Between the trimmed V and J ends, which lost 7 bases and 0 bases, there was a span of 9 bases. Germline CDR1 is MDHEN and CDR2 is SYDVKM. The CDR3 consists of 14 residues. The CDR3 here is CASTRTATNEKLFF. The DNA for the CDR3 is TGTGCCAGCACCAGGACAGCAACTAATGAAAAACTGTTTTTT. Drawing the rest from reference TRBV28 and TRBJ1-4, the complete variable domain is DVKVTQSSRYLVKRTGEKVFLECVQDMDHENMFWYRQDPGLGLRLIYFSYDVKMKEKGDIPEGYSVSREKKERFSLILESASTNQTSMYLCASTRTATNEKLFFGSGTQLSVL.

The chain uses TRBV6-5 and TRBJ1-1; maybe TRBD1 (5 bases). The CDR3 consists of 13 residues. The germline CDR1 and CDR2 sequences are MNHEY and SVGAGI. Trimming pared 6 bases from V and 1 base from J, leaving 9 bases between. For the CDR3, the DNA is TGTGCCAGCAGGGTACAGGAGAACACTGAAGCTTTCTTT. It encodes CASRVQENTEAFF.

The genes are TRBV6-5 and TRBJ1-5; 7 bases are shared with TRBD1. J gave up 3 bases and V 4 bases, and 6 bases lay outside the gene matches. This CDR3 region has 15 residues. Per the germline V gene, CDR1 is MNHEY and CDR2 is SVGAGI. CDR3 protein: CASSSGTVLNQPQHF. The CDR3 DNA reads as TGTGCCAGCAGTTCCGGGACAGTCCTCAATCAGCCCCAGCATTTT.

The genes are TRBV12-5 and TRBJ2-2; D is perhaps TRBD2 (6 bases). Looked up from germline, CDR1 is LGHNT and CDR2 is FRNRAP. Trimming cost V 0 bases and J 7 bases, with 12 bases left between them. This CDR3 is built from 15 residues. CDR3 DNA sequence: TGTGCTAGTGGTTTGGTATATGGGAGGAGCGGGGAGCTGTTTTTT. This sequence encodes CASGLVYGRSGELFF.

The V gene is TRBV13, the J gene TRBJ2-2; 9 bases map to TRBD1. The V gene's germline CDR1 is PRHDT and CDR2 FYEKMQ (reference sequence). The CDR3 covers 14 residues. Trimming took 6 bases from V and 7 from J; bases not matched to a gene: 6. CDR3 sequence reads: CASSATGGSGELFF. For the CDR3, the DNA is TGTGCCAGCAGTGCGACAGGGGGAAGCGGGGAGCTGTTTTTT.

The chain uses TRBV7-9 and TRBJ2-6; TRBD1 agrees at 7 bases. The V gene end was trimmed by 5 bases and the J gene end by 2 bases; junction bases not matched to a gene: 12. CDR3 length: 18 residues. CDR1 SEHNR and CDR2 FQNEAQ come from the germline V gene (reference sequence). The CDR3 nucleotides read TGTGCCAGCAGCACATCAAGACAGGGAACTGCTGGGGCCAACGTCCTGACTTTC. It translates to CASSTSRQGTAGANVLTF.

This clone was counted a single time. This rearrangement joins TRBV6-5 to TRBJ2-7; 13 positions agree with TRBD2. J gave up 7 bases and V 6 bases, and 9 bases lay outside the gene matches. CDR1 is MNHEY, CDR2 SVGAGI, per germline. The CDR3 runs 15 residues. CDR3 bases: TGTGCCAGCAGCAATGGACTAGCGGGAGCACAGGAGCAGTACTTC. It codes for CASSNGLAGAQEQYF.

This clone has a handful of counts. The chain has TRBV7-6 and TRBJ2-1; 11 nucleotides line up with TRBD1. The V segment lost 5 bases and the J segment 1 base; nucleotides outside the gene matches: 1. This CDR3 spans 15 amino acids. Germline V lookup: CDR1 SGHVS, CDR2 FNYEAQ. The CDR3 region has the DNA TGTGCCAGCAGCGGGGACAGGGGGTCCTACAATGAGCAGTTCTTC. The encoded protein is CASSGDRGSYNEQFF. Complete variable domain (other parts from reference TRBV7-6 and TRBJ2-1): GAGVSQSPRYKVTKRGQDVALRCDPISGHVSLYWYRQALGQGPEFLTYFNYEAQQDKSGLPNDRFSAERPEGSISTLTIQRTEQRDSAMYRCASSGDRGSYNEQFFGPGTRLTVL.

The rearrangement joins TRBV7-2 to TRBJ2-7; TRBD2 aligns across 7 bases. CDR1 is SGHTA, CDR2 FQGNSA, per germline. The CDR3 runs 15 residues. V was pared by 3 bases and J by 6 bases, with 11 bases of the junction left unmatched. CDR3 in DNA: TGTGCCAGCAGCTTGGTAGGCAGGGAGGGTGGCGAGCAGTACTTC. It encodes CASSLVGREGGEQYF.